This TCR beta chain was recovered during a study of cytomegalovirus exposure and HLA in healthy donors. General study results and limits: A prior analysis recorded that most TCR beta V segments were productive about 87% or about 30% of the time. In vitro testing confirmed a few CMV-associated chains as specific for CMV antigens. Trimming of TCR beta V- and J-genes showed a link, identified in a later analysis, to a missense DCLRE1C variant.

PCR was performed using 60 Vbeta and 13 Jbeta primers. Only in-frame clones appear in the TCRdb table, and some are missing; sequencing was by immunoSEQ multiplex PCR. Seen here are about 180,000 clones, approximately 80% observed once, and the top ten hold around 1.5%. As for this clone: Its antigen is unidentified.

The source of this sequence is a man between 18 and 29 years old in good health and CMV-seronegative. Sequenced material: PBMCs.

The CDR3 protein is CASSHGAGWISADTQYF. The CDR3 nucleotides read TGTGCCAGCTCACACGGGGCGGGGTGGATAAGCGCAGATACGCAGTATTTT. The chain combines TRBV18 with TRBJ2-3; possibly TRBD2 for D (6 bases). Germline CDR1 reads KGHSH; CDR2 reads LQKENI. This CDR3 comprises 17 residues. The V end was cut by 4 bases, the J end by 4 bases, with 21 bases between.